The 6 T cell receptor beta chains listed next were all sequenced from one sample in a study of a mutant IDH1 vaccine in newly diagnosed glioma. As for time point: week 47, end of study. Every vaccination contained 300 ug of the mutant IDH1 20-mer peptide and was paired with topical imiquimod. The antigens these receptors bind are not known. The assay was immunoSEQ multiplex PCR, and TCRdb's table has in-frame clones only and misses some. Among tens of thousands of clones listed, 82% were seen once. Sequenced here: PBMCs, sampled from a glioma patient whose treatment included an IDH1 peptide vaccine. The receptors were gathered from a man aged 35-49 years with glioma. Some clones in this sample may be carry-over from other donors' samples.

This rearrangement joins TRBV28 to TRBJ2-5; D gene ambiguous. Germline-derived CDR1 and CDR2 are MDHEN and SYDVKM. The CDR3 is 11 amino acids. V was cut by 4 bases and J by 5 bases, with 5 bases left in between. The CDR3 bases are TGTGCCAGCAGTTCCCCTGAGACCCAGTACTTC. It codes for CASSSPETQYF. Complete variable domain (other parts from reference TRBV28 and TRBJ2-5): DVKVTQSSRYLVKRTGEKVFLECVQDMDHENMFWYRQDPGLGLRLIYFSYDVKMKEKGDIPEGYSVSREKKERFSLILESASTNQTSMYLCASSSPETQYFGPGTRLLVL.

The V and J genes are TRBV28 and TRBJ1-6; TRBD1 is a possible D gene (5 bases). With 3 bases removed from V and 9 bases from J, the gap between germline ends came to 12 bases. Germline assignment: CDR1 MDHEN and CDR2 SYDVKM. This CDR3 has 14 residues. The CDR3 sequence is CASSFRSGSSPLHF. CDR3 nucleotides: TGTGCCAGCAGTTTTCGTTCAGGGAGTTCACCCCTCCACTTT.

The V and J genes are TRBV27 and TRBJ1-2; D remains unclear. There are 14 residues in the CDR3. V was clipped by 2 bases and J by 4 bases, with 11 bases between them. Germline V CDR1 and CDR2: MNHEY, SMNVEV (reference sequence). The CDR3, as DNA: TGTGCCAGCAGTTTACGCCCGGGGTCCTATGGCTACACCTTC. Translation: CASSLRPGSYGYTF.

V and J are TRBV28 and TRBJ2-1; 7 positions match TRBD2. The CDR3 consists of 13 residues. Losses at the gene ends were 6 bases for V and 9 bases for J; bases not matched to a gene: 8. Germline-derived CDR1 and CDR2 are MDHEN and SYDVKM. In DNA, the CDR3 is TGTGCCAGCAGCCCCAATAGCGGGTTTGAGCAGTTCTTC. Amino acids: CASSPNSGFEQFF.

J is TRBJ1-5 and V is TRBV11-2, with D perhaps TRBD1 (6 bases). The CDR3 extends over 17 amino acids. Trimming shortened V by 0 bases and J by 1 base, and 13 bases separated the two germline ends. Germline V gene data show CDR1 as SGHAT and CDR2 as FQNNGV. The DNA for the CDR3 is TGTGCCAGCAGCTTAGATCGACAGGCGAGGAGCAATCAGCCCCAGCATTTT. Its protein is CASSLDRQARSNQPQHF.

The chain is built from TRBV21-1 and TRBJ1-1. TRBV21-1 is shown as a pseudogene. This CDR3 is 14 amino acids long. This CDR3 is CASSKRQRYAEAFF. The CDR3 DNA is TGTGCCAGCAGCAAAAGGCAGCGATACGCTGAAGCTTTCTTT.